This TCR beta chain is from a study of T cell responses to AZD1222 COVID-19 vaccine. Whole-study context: Pooling covered second doses at about 4 or about 12 weeks. General study points: Sampled repertoires all dated from after the peak T cell response. Along spike, vaccine-associated CD4 TCRs were found throughout, with dominance at 160-218 and 743-854.

About this clone: Its specificity is not known.

Libraries were prepared by immunoSEQ multiplex PCR; TCRdb keeps only in-frame clonotypes and omits some of them. This sample yields over 95,000 clones, of which roughly nine tenths are seen a single time; approximately 4.8% belongs to the top ten. The origin of this receptor is an adult in good health. This specimen consisted of peripheral blood, obtained on day 0 of AZD1222 vaccination.

The CDR3: CAWGQGSSYEQYF. CDR3 DNA: TGTGCCTGGGGACAGGGGAGCTCCTACGAGCAGTACTTC. The chain is built from TRBV30 and TRBJ2-7, with 9 bases aligning to TRBD1. V shed 5 bases and J 0 bases; nucleotides not matched to a gene: 2. The germline CDR1 and CDR2 sequences are GTSNPN and SVGIG (reference sequence). This CDR3 has 13 residues.